These T cell receptor beta chains were read from a single sample in a study of T-cell memory formation after mild COVID-19. TCRdb recomputed calls from the 5' RACE reads with MiXCR, one row per CDR3 protein. The sample records 450,000 to 650,000 distinct CDR3 sequences, about a fifth being singletons. The sample comprised PBMCs or a T cell subset sorted from them (not recorded which). Source of these receptors: an adult woman who had mild COVID-19 (a few samples of this study predate the infection). Cell type and time point are not known. Both conserved end residues are part of each CDR3. The D gene is left open where the match is weak. Expanded clones get a size class; other rows say once, few or many, or leave the size out.

size: -; D: TRBD1; V: TRBV6-5; J: TRBJ1-4; DNA: TGTGCCAGCAGTTACTCGGGCAGGGGGCCTGAAAAACTGTTTTTT; CDR3: CASSYSGRGPEKLFF
size: few; D: -; V: TRBV19; J: TRBJ2-1; DNA: TGTGCCAGTAGCCTCGGCAGGGTCTCCTACAATGAGCAGTTCTTC; CDR3: CASSLGRVSYNEQFF
size: -; D: -; V: TRBV15; J: TRBJ2-7; DNA: TGTGCCACCAGCAGGTGGGGGGCTGGGTACGAGCAGTACTTC; CDR3: CATSRWGAGYEQYF
size: few; D: TRBD1; V: TRBV7-6; J: TRBJ1-1; DNA: TGTGCCAGCAGCTCCGGACAGGAGAACACTGAAGCTTTCTTT; CDR3: CASSSGQENTEAFF
size: -; D: -; V: TRBV10-3; J: TRBJ2-1; DNA: TGTGCCATCAGTGAGTCCGGGCGAACCTACAATGAGCAGTTCTTC; CDR3: CAISESGRTYNEQFF
size: -; D: -; V: TRBV2; J: TRBJ1-3; DNA: TGTGCCAGCAGCCAAAGGGGGGCCCTTTCTTCCATATATTTT; CDR3: CASSQRGALSSIYF
size: few; D: TRBD2; V: TRBV7-2; J: TRBJ2-1; DNA: TGTGCCAGCAGCTCAACGGGACTAGCGGGTCCCTCCTACAATGAGCAGTTCTTC; CDR3: CASSSTGLAGPSYNEQFF
size: -; D: TRBD1; V: TRBV5-1; J: TRBJ1-1; DNA: TGCGCCAGCAGCTTGTTCCTTAACCGGGACAGAGACCACTCGAACACTGAAGCTTTCTTT; CDR3: CASSLFLNRDRDHSNTEAFF
size: -; D: TRBD1; V: TRBV11-2; J: TRBJ2-3; DNA: TGTGCCAGCAGCCGCCGGGACAGGGGGGGACACACAGATACGCAGTATTTT; CDR3: CASSRRDRGGHTDTQYF
size: many; D: -; V: TRBV12-3/TRBV12-4; J: TRBJ2-7; DNA: TGTGCCAGCAGTTTTCGGCAGGGAAACTCCTACGAGCAGTACTTC; CDR3: CASSFRQGNSYEQYF
size: -; D: -; V: TRBV19; J: TRBJ2-5; DNA: TGTGCCAGTAGTATAGATCAGTCCAGTGGTGAGGGGGGAGCGGCTCGGCCACAAGAGACCCAGTACTTC; CDR3: CASSIDQSSGEGGAARPQETQYF
size: few; D: -; V: TRBV4-1; J: TRBJ2-3; DNA: TGCGCCAGCAGCCAATCGGAGGTAGGGGGCACAGATACGCAGTATTTT; CDR3: CASSQSEVGGTDTQYF
size: few; D: -; V: TRBV5-1; J: TRBJ1-2; DNA: TGCGCCAGCAGCTTAAAAGGGACGGAAGGCTACACCTTC; CDR3: CASSLKGTEGYTF
size: many; D: -; V: TRBV7-6; J: TRBJ1-3; DNA: TGTGCCAGCAGCTTAGGGGGGGCTGGAAACACCATATATTTT; CDR3: CASSLGGAGNTIYF
size: -; D: -; V: TRBV5-1; J: TRBJ2-4; DNA: TGCGCCAGCAGCTTGGCCGCAGGGGGGCTAGACATTCAGTACTTC; CDR3: CASSLAAGGLDIQYF
size: many; D: -; V: TRBV4-3; J: TRBJ2-5; DNA: TGCGCCAGCAGCCCTGGGACCCTCCAAGAGACCCAGTACTTC; CDR3: CASSPGTLQETQYF
size: -; D: TRBD1; V: TRBV7-2; J: TRBJ1-6; DNA: TGTGCCAGCAGCTTCGGGACAGGGGTAAATTCACCCCTCCACTTT; CDR3: CASSFGTGVNSPLHF
size: few; D: -; V: TRBV5-1; J: TRBJ1-4; DNA: TGCGCCAGCAGCACCAGGACAGATGAAAAACTGTTTTTT; CDR3: CASSTRTDEKLFF
size: few; D: -; V: TRBV7-9; J: TRBJ1-1; DNA: TGTGCCAGCAGCCCTATAGGGTTGGGCACTGAAGCTTTCTTT; CDR3: CASSPIGLGTEAFF
size: -; D: -; V: TRBV6-2/TRBV6-3; J: TRBJ2-3; DNA: TGTGCCAGCAGTTACACCGGACCACGAAGTAGGAGAGGGGGAGCTACGCAGTATTTT; CDR3: CASSYTGPRSRRGGATQYF
size: -; D: -; V: TRBV3-1; J: TRBJ2-3; DNA: TGTGCCAGCAGCCACCACCGTCGGAGCACAGATACGCAGTATTTT; CDR3: CASSHHRRSTDTQYF
size: few; D: -; V: TRBV5-5; J: TRBJ1-3; DNA: TGTGCCAGCAGCTCGGGCCTGGGGGGAAACACCATATATTTT; CDR3: CASSSGLGGNTIYF
size: few; D: TRBD2; V: TRBV7-9; J: TRBJ2-3; DNA: TGTGCCAGCAGTTTTATAGCGGGGCGCACAGATACGCAGTATTTT; CDR3: CASSFIAGRTDTQYF
size: few; D: -; V: TRBV18; J: TRBJ2-7; DNA: TGTGCCAGCTCACCAGGTGATTCCGAGCAGTACTTC; CDR3: CASSPGDSEQYF
size: few; D: -; V: TRBV4-3; J: TRBJ2-3; DNA: TGCGCCAGCAGCCACCCCTCCTGGGAGGCCCCAGATACGCAGTATTTT; CDR3: CASSHPSWEAPDTQYF
size: -; D: -; V: TRBV5-1; J: TRBJ1-1; DNA: TGCGCCAGCAGCTTGGTCAGCACAAACACTGAAGCTTTCTTT; CDR3: CASSLVSTNTEAFF
size: -; D: TRBD2; V: TRBV11-2; J: TRBJ2-2; DNA: TGTGCCAGCAGCTTAGCAGCGGGGGCTTCCGGGGAGCTGTTTTTT; CDR3: CASSLAAGASGELFF
size: few; D: TRBD2; V: TRBV4-1; J: TRBJ2-1; DNA: TGCGCCAGCAGCCAAGATGTTCTAGCGGGGGGGCCTTATAATGAGCAGTTCTTC; CDR3: CASSQDVLAGGPYNEQFF
size: -; D: -; V: TRBV5-8; J: TRBJ2-7; DNA: TGTGCCAGCAGCTTGGGGGGAATGGAGGGCCTCTACGAGCAGTACTTC; CDR3: CASSLGGMEGLYEQYF
size: few; D: TRBD2; V: TRBV18; J: TRBJ2-7; DNA: TGTGCCAGCTCACCAGAGGCTAGCGGGAGGTCCGAGCAGTACTTC; CDR3: CASSPEASGRSEQYF
size: -; D: -; V: TRBV7-9; J: TRBJ1-2; DNA: TGTGCCAGCAGCTTAGCGCGGTATCTGGGACAAAAAGGTTCTAACTATGGCTACACCTTC; CDR3: CASSLARYLGQKGSNYGYTF
size: few; D: -; V: TRBV7-9; J: TRBJ2-1; DNA: TGTGCCAGCAGCTTAGCGTCCGGGGGCATCTTCAATGAGCAGTTCTTC; CDR3: CASSLASGGIFNEQFF
size: -; D: TRBD1; V: TRBV5-1; J: TRBJ2-7; DNA: TGCGCCAGCAGCTGGATGGACAGGGGGCGCGAGCAGTACTTC; CDR3: CASSWMDRGREQYF
size: few; D: -; V: TRBV5-6; J: TRBJ1-2; DNA: TGTGCCAGCAGCCAAGGACAGCGGCCTCTCTATGGCTACACCTTC; CDR3: CASSQGQRPLYGYTF
size: -; D: TRBD1; V: TRBV7-2; J: TRBJ2-7; DNA: TGTGCCAGCAGCTTAGAGACAGGGGGCGGGTACGAGCAGTACTTC; CDR3: CASSLETGGGYEQYF
size: few; D: TRBD2; V: TRBV11-2; J: TRBJ2-3; DNA: TGTGCCAGCAGCCGCGGGGGGGTGAAGAGGGATACGCAGTATTTT; CDR3: CASSRGGVKRDTQYF
size: many; D: -; V: TRBV15; J: TRBJ2-2; DNA: TGTGCCACCAGCAGAGGCACCGCCACCCGGGCCTTTCGAGCGGGGGAGCTGTTTTTT; CDR3: CATSRGTATRAFRAGELFF
size: few; D: -; V: TRBV6-5; J: TRBJ2-6; DNA: TGTGCCAGCAGTTATGGGTTTGTCCTTGGCTCTGGGGCCAACGTCCTGACTTTC; CDR3: CASSYGFVLGSGANVLTF